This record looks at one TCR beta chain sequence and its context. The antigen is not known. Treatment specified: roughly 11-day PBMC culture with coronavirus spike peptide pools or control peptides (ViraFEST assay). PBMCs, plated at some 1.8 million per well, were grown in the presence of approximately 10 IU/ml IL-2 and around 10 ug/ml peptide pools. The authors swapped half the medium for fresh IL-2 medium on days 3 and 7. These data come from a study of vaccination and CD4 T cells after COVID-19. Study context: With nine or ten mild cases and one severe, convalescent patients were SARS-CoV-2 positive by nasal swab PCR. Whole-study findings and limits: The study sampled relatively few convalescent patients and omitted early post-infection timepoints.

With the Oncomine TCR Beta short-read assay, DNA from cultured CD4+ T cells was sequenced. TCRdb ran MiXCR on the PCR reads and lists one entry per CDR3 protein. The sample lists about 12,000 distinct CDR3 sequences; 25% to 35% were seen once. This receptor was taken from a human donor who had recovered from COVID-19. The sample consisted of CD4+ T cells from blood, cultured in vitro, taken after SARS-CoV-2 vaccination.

For the CDR3, the DNA is TGTGTCAGCAGCAAAGGCGGGGAGGGAGATCAGCCCCAGCATTTT. It is translated as CVSSKGGEGDQPQHF. The chain has TRBV21-1 and TRBJ1-5. TRBV21-1 is a pseudogene locus. The length of the CDR3 is 15 residues.